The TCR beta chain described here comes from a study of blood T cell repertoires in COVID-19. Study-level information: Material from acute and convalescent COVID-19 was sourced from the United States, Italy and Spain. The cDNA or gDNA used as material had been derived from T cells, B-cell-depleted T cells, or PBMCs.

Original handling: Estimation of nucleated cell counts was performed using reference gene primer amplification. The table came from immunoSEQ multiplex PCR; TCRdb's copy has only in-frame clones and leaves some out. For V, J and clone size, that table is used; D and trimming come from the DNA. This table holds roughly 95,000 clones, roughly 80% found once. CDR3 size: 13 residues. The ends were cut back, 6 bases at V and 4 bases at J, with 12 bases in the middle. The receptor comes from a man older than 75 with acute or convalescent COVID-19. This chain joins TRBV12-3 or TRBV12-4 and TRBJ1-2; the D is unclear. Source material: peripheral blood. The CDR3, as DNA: TGTGCCAGCAGCCCCGACGGAGGCTATGGCTACACCTTC. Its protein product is CASSPDGGYGYTF.